Below are 2 T cell receptor beta chains sequenced from a single sample in a study of blood T cells in healthy people across ages (dated by TCRdb to 2015 to 2017). Preparation of the library involved 5' RACE. The run used an Illumina HiSeq 2500. A second PCR of about 7 to 12 cycles was run with a J-beta primer mix and a sample-barcoded 5' primer. Using fastp trimming at Q25 and MiXCR clonotype assembly, TCRdb reanalyzed the public sequencing data and kept in-frame beta chains. Identical CDR3 protein sequences are pooled into one entry, listed with their most common genes and DNA. The sample table contains 750,000 to 950,000 distinct CDR3 sequences; only one count was recorded for 50% to 65% of them. Clones ranked in the top ten supply about 38% of the sample. The specimen was blood. These receptors all stem from an elderly man in good health.

This clonotype was observed a handful of times. This chain uses TRBV7-3 with TRBJ2-6; TRBD1 matches at 8 bases. The CDR3 length is 16 residues. Germline CDR1 is SGHTA and CDR2 is FQGTGA. After removal of 3 bases from V and 2 bases from J, the junction contained 3 bases not matched to a gene. CDR3 bases: TGTGCCAGCAGCTTGGCGACAGGGGCTGGGGCCAACGTCCTGACTTTC. Its translation is CASSLATGAGANVLTF.

Only a few counts were recorded for this clonotype. The V and J genes are TRBV20-1 and TRBJ1-5; D is unresolved. Germline lookup yields CDR1 DFQATT and CDR2 SNEGSKA (reference sequence). The V end lost 1 base, the J end lost 2 bases, and 12 bases lay between the germline ends. The CDR3 loop spans 15 amino acids. The CDR3 is CSARAGEVGNQPQHF. The CDR3 bases are TGCAGTGCTAGAGCCGGGGAGGTGGGCAATCAGCCCCAGCATTTT.